This T cell receptor beta chain came from a study of blood T cell repertoires in COVID-19. Looked up from germline, CDR1 is WSHSY and CDR2 is SAAADI. The V end was cut by 9 bases, the J end by 1 base, with 9 bases between. The CDR3 runs to 13 residues. Seattle researchers signed up patients amid active infection and tracked them longitudinally. Clones were sequenced by immunoSEQ multiplex PCR, and TCRdb holds only the in-frame ones, with some missing. Of under 550,000 clones listed, around nine tenths are singletons. The source is a young man with COVID-19, enrolled during active disease. V usage is TRBV10-2 and J usage is TRBJ2-2, with D possibly being TRBD2 (6 bases). Sequenced input: peripheral blood. The CDR3 DNA follows: TGCGCCAGTCGGACTATGAACACCGGGGAGCTGTTTTTT. The encoded protein is CASRTMNTGELFF.